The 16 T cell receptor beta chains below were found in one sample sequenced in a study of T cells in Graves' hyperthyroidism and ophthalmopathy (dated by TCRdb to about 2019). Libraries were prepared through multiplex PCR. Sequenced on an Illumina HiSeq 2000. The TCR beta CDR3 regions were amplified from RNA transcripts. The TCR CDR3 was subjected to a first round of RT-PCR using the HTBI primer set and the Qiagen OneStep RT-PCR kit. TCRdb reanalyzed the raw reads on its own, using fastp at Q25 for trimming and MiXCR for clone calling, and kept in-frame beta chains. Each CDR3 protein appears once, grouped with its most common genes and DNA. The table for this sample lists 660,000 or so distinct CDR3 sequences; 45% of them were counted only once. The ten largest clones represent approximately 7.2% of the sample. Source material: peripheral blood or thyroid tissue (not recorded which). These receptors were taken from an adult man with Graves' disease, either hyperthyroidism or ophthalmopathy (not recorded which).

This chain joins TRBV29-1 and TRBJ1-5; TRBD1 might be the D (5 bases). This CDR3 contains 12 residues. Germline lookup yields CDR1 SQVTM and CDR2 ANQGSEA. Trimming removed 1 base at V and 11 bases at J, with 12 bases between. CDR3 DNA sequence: TGCAGCGTTGAAGGGGACGCTCCGGCCCAGCATTTT. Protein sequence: CSVEGDAPAQHF.

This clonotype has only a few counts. This CDR3 reads CASSLGQGGMNTEAFF. The DNA for the CDR3 is TGTGCCAGCAGTTTGGGACAGGGTGGGATGAACACTGAAGCTTTCTTT. The V and J genes are TRBV12-3 or TRBV12-4 and TRBJ1-1; TRBD1 matches 9 bases. This CDR3 has 16 amino acids. The J segment lost 0 bases and the V segment lost 3 bases, leaving 5 bases of the junction unmatched.

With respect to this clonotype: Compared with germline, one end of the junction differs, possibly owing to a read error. The CDR3 loop reads CASSVGGNTGAFF. CDR3 DNA sequence: TGTGCCAGCAGTGTGGGGGGGAACACTGGAGCTTTCTTT. The rearrangement uses TRBV2 and TRBJ1-1, with a weak D call TRBD1 (5 bases). The CDR3 has 13 residues. Germline V gene sequence: CDR1 SNHLY, CDR2 FYNNEI.

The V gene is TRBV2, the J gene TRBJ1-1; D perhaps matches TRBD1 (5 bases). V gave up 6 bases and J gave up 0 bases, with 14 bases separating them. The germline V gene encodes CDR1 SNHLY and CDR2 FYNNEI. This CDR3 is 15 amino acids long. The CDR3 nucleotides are TGTGCCAGCAGCCAGGGAGCAGGGATGAACACTGAAGCTTTCTTT. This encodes CASSQGAGMNTEAFF.

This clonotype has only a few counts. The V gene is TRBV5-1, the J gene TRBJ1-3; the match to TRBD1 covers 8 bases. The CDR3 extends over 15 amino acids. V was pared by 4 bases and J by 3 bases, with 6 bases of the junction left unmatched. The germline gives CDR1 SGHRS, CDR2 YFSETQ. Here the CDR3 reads CASSPQGAGGNTIYF. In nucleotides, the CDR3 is TGCGCCAGCAGCCCTCAGGGGGCGGGTGGAAACACCATATATTTT.

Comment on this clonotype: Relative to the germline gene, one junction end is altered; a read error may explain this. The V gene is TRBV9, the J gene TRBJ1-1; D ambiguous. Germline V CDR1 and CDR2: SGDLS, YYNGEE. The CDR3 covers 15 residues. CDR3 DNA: TGCGCCAGCAGCCTCCTCGCAGGTCCAAACACTGAAGCTTTCTTT. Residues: CASSLLAGPNTEAFF.

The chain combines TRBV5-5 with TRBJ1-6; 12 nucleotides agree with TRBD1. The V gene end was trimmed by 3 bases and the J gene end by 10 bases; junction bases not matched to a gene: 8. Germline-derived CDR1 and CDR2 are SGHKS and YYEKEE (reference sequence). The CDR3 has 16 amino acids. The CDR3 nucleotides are TGTGCCAGCAGCTCGGGACAGGGGGCTTGGTCGTCACCCCTCCACTTT. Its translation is CASSSGQGAWSSPLHF. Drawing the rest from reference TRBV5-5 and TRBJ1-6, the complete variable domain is DAGVTQSPTHLIKTRGQQVTLRCSPISGHKSVSWYQQVLGQGPQFIFQYYEKEERGRGNFPDRFSARQFPNYSSELNVNALLLGDSALYLCASSSGQGAWSSPLHFGNGTRLTVT.

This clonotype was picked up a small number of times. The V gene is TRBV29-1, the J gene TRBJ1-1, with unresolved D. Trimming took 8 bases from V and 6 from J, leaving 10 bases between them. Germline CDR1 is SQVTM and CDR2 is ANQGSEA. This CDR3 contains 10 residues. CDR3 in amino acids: CSLVRAEAFF. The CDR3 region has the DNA TGCAGCTTAGTACGGGCTGAAGCTTTCTTT.

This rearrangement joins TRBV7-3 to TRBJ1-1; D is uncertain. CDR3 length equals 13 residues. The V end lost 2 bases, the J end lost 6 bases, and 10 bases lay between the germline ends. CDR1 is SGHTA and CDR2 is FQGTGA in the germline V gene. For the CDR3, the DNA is TGTGCCAGCAGCTTATTTCGGCGGCCTGAAGCTTTCTTT. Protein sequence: CASSLFRRPEAFF.

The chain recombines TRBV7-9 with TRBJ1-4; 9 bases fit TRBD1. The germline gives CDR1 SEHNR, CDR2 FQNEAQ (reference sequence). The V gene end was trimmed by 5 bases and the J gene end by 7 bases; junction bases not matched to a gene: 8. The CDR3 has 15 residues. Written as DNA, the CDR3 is TGTGCCAGCAGCCCGTGGACAGGGGAGGGTGAAAAACTGTTTTTT. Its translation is CASSPWTGEGEKLFF.

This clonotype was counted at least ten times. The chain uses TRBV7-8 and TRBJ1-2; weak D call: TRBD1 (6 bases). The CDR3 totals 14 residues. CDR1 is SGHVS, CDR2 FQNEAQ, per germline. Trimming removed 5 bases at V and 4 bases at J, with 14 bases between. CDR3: CASSLDSSSYGYTF. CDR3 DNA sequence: TGTGCCAGCAGCCTGGACAGTTCAAGCTATGGCTACACCTTC.

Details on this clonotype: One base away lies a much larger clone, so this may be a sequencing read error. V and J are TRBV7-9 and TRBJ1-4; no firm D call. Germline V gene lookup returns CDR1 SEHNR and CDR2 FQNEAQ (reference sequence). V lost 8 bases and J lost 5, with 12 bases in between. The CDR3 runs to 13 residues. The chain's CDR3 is CASGLGDNEKLFF. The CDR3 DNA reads TGTGCCAGCGGCCTAGGAGACAATGAAAAACTGTTTTTT.

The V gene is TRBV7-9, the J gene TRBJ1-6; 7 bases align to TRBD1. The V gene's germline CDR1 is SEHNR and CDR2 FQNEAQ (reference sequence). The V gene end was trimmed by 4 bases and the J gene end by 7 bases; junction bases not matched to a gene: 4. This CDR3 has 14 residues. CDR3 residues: CASSWTGYNSPLHF. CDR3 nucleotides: TGTGCCAGCAGCTGGACAGGTTACAATTCACCCCTCCACTTT.

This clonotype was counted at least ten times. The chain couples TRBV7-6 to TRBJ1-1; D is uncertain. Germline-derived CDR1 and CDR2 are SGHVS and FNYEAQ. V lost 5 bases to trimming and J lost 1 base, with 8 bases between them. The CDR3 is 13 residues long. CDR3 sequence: CASSTSENTEAFF. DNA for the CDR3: TGTGCCAGCAGCACCTCCGAGAACACTGAAGCTTTCTTT. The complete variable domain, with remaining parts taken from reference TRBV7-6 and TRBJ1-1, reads GAGVSQSPRYKVTKRGQDVALRCDPISGHVSLYWYRQALGQGPEFLTYFNYEAQQDKSGLPNDRFSAERPEGSISTLTIQRTEQRDSAMYRCASSTSENTEAFFGQGTRLTVV.

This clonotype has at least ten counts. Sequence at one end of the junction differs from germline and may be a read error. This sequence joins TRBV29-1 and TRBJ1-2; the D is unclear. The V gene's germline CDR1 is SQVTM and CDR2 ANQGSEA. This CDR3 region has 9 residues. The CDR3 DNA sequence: TGCAGCGTTGAAGCCGAAACAGTCTTC. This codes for CSVEAETVF.

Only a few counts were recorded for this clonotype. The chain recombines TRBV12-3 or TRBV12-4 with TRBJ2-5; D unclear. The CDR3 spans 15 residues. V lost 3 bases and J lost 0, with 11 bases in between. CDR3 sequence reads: CASSFNHRYQETQYF. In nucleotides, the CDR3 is TGTGCCAGCAGTTTTAACCACCGGTACCAAGAGACCCAGTACTTC.